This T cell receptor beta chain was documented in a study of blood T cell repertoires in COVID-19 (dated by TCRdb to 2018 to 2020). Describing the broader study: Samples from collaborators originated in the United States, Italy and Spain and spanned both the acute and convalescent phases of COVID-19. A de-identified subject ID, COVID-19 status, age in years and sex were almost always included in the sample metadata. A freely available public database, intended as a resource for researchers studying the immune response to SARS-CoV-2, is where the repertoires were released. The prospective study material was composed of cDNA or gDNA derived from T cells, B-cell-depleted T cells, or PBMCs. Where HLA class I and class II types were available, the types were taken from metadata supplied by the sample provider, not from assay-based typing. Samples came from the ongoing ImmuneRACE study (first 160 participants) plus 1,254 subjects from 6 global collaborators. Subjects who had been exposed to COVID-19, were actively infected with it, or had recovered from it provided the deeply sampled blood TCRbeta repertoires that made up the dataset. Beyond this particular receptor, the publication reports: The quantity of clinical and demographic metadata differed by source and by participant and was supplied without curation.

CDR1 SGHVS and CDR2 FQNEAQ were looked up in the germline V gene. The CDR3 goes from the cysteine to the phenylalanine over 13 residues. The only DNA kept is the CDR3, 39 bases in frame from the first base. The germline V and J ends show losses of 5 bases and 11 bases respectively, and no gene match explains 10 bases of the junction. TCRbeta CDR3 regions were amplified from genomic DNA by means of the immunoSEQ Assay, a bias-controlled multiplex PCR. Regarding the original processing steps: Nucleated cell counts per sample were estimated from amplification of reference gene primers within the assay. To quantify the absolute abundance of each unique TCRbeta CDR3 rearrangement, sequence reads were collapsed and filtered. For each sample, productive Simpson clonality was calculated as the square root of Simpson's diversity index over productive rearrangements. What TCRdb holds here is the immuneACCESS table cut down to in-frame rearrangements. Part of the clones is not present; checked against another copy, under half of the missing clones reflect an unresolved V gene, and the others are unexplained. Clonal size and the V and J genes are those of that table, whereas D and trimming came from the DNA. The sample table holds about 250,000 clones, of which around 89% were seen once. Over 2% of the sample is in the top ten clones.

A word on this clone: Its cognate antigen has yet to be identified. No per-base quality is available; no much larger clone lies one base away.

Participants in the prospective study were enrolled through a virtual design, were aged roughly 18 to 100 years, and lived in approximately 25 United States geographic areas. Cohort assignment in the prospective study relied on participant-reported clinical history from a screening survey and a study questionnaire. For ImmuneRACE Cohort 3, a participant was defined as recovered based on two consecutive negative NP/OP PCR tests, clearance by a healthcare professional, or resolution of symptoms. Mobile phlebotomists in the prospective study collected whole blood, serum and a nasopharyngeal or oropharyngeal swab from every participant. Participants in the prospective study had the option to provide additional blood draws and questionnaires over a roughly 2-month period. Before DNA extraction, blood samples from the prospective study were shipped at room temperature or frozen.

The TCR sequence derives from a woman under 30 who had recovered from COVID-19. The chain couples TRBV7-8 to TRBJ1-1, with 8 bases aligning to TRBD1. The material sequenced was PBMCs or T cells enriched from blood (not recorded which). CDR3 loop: CASSPTTGVDAFF. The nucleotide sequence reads TGTGCCAGCAGCCCGACGACAGGGGTGGATGCTTTCTTT. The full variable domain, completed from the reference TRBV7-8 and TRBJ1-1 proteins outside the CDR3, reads GAGVSQSPRYKVAKRGQDVALRCDPISGHVSLFWYQQALGQGPEFLTYFQNEAQLDKSGLPSDRFFAERPEGSVSTLKIQRTQQEDSAVYLCASSPTTGVDAFFGQGTRLTVV.